This T cell receptor beta chain is from a study of CXCR3-negative and CXCR3-positive naive CD8 T cells (dated by TCRdb to the late 2010s). Context from the whole study: In total, some 140 million TRB reads were obtained, which works out to roughly 1.5 +/- 0.3 million reads per library. Data from some twelve donors, pooled across two independent experiments, went into the diversity and physicochemical repertoire analyses. The TRBV-TRBJ cluster analysis covered naive subsets from about 5 donors and memory cells from 3 donors.

For each CD8+ T cell subset, flow sorting was done in triplicate, and 310,000 or so cells per subset went directly into RLT lysis buffer. Peripheral blood mononuclear cells were isolated from buffy coats using standard density gradient centrifugation. An RNeasy Mini Kit was used to extract total RNA from the sorted cells. This sample was sequenced with a NextSeq 550. The Human TCR Profiling Kit (MiLaboratory) was used to make UMI-labeled 5' RACE TRB cDNA libraries. cDNA synthesis used the entire amount of extracted RNA, and PCR amplification then used the entire amount of cDNA produced. The libraries were made side by side, with each library going through the same number of PCR cycles. The paper's processing steps were these. MIGEC and MiXCR extracted about 53,000 +/- 10,000 unique UMI-labeled TRB cDNA molecules per library, requiring at least two reads per UMI. An average of approximately 40,000 +/- 10,000 functional in-frame TRB CDR3 nucleotide clonotypes without stop codons was found per library. After downsampling to 5000 UMI-labeled TRB molecules per sample, diversity metrics such as normalized Shannon-Wiener and Chao1 were calculated in VDJtools. Clonotype-size-weighted physicochemical properties of the central five CDR3 residues (interaction energy, strength, volume and Kidera factor 4) were computed in VDJtools. TCRdb reprocessed the raw reads; every CDR3 protein sequence is a single record, and DNA is not supplied. The V and J calls come from TCRdb's annotation, not from the publication. This sample's table contains about 40,000 distinct CDR3 sequences. The top ten clonotypes cover about 10% of the sample.

As to this clonotype: Its specific antigen is unknown.

Broad study findings and their caveats: Freshly isolated PBMCs were used for most assays because CXCR3 expression partially decreased after cryopreservation. Comparably high repertoire diversity was found in both naive subsets, whereas much lower repertoire diversity was found in memory CD8+ T cells. Because surface CD5, which has been linked to self-reactivity in mice, was comparable between naive subsets, TCR interaction strength was also inferred from TRB CDR3 physicochemical properties. Within the same donor, TRBV-TRBJ usage looked similar between naive CXCR3-negative and CXCR3-positive cells, but memory cells had distinct patterns.

This receptor was obtained from a human donor in good health. Some clones in this sample may be carry-over from other donors' samples. The sample comprised memory CD8+ T cells from blood. The cell subset or site label of this sample denotes: conventional CD8+ memory T cells (TMEM), sorted as controls.

The CDR3: CASSQDLAGGFEQYF. This chain is built from TRBV4-3 and TRBJ2-7; TCRdb proposes TRBD2, but this gene call is untestable without DNA. Including the terminal cysteine and phenylalanine, the CDR3 comprises 15 residues. Nucleotide data are not available. Via the germline V gene, CDR1 is LGHNA and CDR2 YSLEER.